This T cell receptor (beta chain) is drawn from a study of T cell responses to AZD1222 COVID-19 vaccine. Measured with immunoSEQ multiplex PCR; TCRdb has only the in-frame clones, and not every one. The table includes around 130,000 clones, 91% detected once. The study's findings and limits: The donor cohort was predominantly white British with a female majority, and clonal diversity may have been underestimated. Repertoire sampling was restricted to post-peak T cell response timepoints.

Comment on this clone: Its antigen is not identified.

The source material was peripheral blood, sampled 28 days after the second AZD1222 dose. The clonotype was recovered from an adult who received the AZD1222 COVID-19 vaccine.

DNA of the CDR3: TGTGCCAGCAGCTTAACAGGGTCAAGGGCAGATACGCAGTATTTT. It is translated as CASSLTGSRADTQYF. The rearrangement joins TRBV7-2 to TRBJ2-3; D is possibly TRBD1 (6 bases). Germline V gene lookup returns CDR1 SGHTA and CDR2 FQGNSA. Trimming cost V 2 bases and J 4 bases, with 13 bases left between them. The CDR3 loop spans 15 amino acids.